This TCR beta chain was captured in a study of T cell responses to AZD1222 COVID-19 vaccine. Pooled in the analysis were second doses at about 4 or about 12 weeks. Broader study findings: Sampling that yielded the repertoires occurred only after the peak T cell response. The reported proportion of spike-specific TCRs targeting unmutated variant regions was nearly half. CD4 TCRs linked to vaccination spanned spike, dominating at 160-218 and 743-854.

Using immunoSEQ multiplex PCR, the repertoire was profiled, and TCRdb retains in-frame clones only, with some absent. This table holds 30,000 to 35,000 clones, 70% to 80% found once. V was pared by 5 bases and J by 7 bases, with 11 bases between. CDR1 SEHNR and CDR2 FQNEAQ come from the germline V gene (reference sequence). The CDR3 contains 13 residues. Concerning this clone: The antigen is undetermined.

V and J are TRBV7-9 and TRBJ2-2; D call uncertain. This TCR was sampled from an adult who received the AZD1222 COVID-19 vaccine. Sequences were derived from peripheral blood, sampled 28 days after the second AZD1222 dose. The CDR3 DNA reads TGTGCCAGCAGCCGCCGGGCCAACGGGGAGCTGTTTTTT. It codes for CASSRRANGELFF. Together with reference TRBV7-9 and TRBJ2-2, the CDR3 gives the full variable domain: DTGVSQNPRHKITKRGQNVTFRCDPISEHNRLYWYRQTLGQGPEFLTYFQNEAQLEKSRLLSDRFSAERPKGSFSTLEIQRTEQGDSAMYLCASSRRANGELFFGEGSRLTVL.